A selection of T cell receptor beta chains follows, all from one sample in a study of T-cell reconstitution after alpha-beta-depleted transplantation in children. TCRdb passed the PCR reads through MiXCR, listing each CDR3 protein once. Of around 210,000 distinct CDR3 sequences listed, under 8.5% are singletons. Material: PBMCs, obtained before TCRalphabeta/CD19-depleted stem cell transplant. The receptors were sampled from a boy aged 2-9 years with acute lymphoblastic leukemia, due to receive a stem cell transplant. CDR3s include the opening cysteine and the closing phenylalanine or tryptophan. The size of a clone is reported for some rows only, either as once, few or many, or as a class for expanded clones.

j_call v_call clone_size cdr3_aa
TRBJ1-2 TRBV29-1 . CSVEPDGRNYGYTF
TRBJ2-4 TRBV20-1 medium-sized CSAGDVVVGQRSF
TRBJ2-7 TRBV6-2/TRBV6-3 many CASGGPYEQYF
TRBJ2-7 TRBV27 few CASSYTGSYEQYF
TRBJ2-4 TRBV7-9 many CASSDGQAGVKNIQYF
TRBJ2-1 TRBV6-2/TRBV6-3 many CASRLDYPNEQFF
TRBJ2-1 TRBV20-1 few CKSGRAYNEQFF
TRBJ1-5 TRBV6-2/TRBV6-3 many CASSSFTEPQHF
TRBJ2-5 TRBV6-2/TRBV6-3 many CASTPGLADQETQYF
TRBJ2-1 TRBV12-3/TRBV12-4 many CASSLRRVDEQFF
TRBJ2-1 TRBV7-2 few CASSPPGTSLLNEQFF
TRBJ2-7 TRBV4-3 many CASSPSSSGSSYEQYF
TRBJ1-2 TRBV25-1 . CASSGPGQGGSYGYTF
TRBJ2-1 TRBV4-3 many CASSQEGTGRFYNEQFF
TRBJ2-7 TRBV27 many CASSRDRASYEQYF
TRBJ2-7 TRBV4-3 . CASSQEGRGSYEQYF
TRBJ1-1 TRBV28 many CASSTNIDTEAFF
TRBJ2-1 TRBV11-3 . CASSSSWDYKKGNEQFF
TRBJ2-1 TRBV12-3/TRBV12-4 many CASSYPDREYNEQFF
TRBJ2-5 TRBV7-9 many CASSNPSVTQYF
TRBJ2-3 TRBV29-1 many CSVDISADTQYF
TRBJ1-1 TRBV5-1 many CASTLGGATEAFF
TRBJ2-1 TRBV20-1 few CSARDRAGSYNEQFF
TRBJ2-1 TRBV15 many CATSRELAGGYNEQFF
TRBJ1-1 TRBV5-1 . CASSLSTGSPEAFF
TRBJ2-5 TRBV5-6 many CASSGDDRAIIQETQYF
TRBJ2-6 TRBV4-3 few CASSQDASSGANVLTF
TRBJ2-3 TRBV5-1 . CASSFGLAGTTDTQYF
TRBJ2-5 TRBV7-9 . CASSLGRRETQYF
TRBJ2-3 TRBV3-1 many CASSQGLAGADTQYF
TRBJ1-3 TRBV28 many CASSFRQVSGNTIYF
TRBJ1-4 TRBV11-3 . CASSLGRQYNEKLFF
TRBJ2-1 TRBV4-2 . CASSQVSASPIYNEQFF
TRBJ2-3 TRBV28 many CASSSPKSMGLAGVGTDTQYF
TRBJ2-1 TRBV12-3/TRBV12-4 many CASSLPGEGAGPPNEQFF
TRBJ1-6 TRBV6-1 many CASSEQGGLNNSPLHF
TRBJ2-3 TRBV10-3 many CAISESGGGTDTQYF
TRBJ2-3 TRBV2 few CASSEGRGGTDTQYF
TRBJ2-5 TRBV25-1 many CASSESDSGLQETQYF
TRBJ2-7 TRBV3-1 many CASSQGSRIPYEQYF
TRBJ2-1 TRBV7-2 . CASSFWGSIYNEQFF
TRBJ2-1 TRBV7-9 many CASQPPGPARSYNEQFF
TRBJ1-5 TRBV18 many CASSPLAGNQPQHF
TRBJ1-3 TRBV10-3 many CAISPRGPTGNTIYF
TRBJ2-5 TRBV5-1 few CASSHLVGGAGSQETQYF
TRBJ2-6 TRBV5-5 many CASSSMRTGGSGANVLTF
TRBJ2-7 TRBV29-1 many CSGGVSHEQYF
TRBJ2-7 TRBV7-9 many CASSLQGYEQYF
TRBJ1-2 TRBV7-9 few CASSLLQGTHGYTF
TRBJ1-2 TRBV28 . CASSFALKRSYGYTF
TRBJ2-1 TRBV7-2 many CASSRPPGLADEQFF
TRBJ1-2 TRBV29-1 many CSVPGQDFSNYGYTF